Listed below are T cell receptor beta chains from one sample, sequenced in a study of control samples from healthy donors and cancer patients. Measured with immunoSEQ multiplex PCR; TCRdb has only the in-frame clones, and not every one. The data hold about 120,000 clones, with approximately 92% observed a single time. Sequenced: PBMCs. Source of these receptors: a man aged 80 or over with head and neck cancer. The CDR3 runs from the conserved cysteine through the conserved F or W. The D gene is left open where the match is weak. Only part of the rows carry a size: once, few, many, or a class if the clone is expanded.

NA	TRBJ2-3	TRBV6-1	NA	CASSEALVDTQYF	TGTGCCAGCAGTGAAGCTTTAGTTGATACGCAGTATTTT
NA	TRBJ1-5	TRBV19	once	CASTDRARPTQHF	TGTGCCAGTACCGACCGGGCCCGGCCGACCCAGCATTTT
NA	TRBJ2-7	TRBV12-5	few	CASGIHGGEQYF	TGTGCTAGTGGCATCCACGGGGGCGAGCAGTACTTC
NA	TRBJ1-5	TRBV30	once	CAWRVRSGTDNQPQHF	TGTGCCTGGAGGGTCCGCTCCGGGACGGACAATCAGCCCCAGCATTTT
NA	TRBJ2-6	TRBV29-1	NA	CSVEEFASGGTSGANVLTF	TGCAGCGTTGAAGAATTTGCGTCTGGGGGGACCTCTGGGGCCAACGTCCTGACTTTC
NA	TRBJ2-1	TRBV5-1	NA	CASSLVSDEQFF	TGCGCCAGCAGCTTGGTATCGGATGAGCAGTTCTTC
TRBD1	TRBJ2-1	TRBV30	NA	CAWSPDRANEQFF	TGTGCCTGGAGTCCGGACAGGGCCAATGAGCAGTTCTTC
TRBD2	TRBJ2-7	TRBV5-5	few	CASSLWEGEQYF	TGTGCCAGCAGCTTATGGGAGGGCGAGCAGTACTTC
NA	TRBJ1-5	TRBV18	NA	CASSLTFNQPQHF	TGTGCCAGCTCACTCACCTTCAATCAGCCCCAGCATTTT
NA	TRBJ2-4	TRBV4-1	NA	CASSPRGAVDIQYF	TGCGCCAGCAGCCCAAGGGGGGCCGTGGACATTCAGTACTTC
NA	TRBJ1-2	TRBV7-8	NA	CASSGTYNYGYTF	TGTGCCAGCAGTGGGACTTATAACTATGGCTACACCTTC
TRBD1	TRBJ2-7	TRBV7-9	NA	CASSQSDRVGEQYF	TGTGCCAGCAGCCAATCAGACAGGGTTGGCGAGCAGTACTTC
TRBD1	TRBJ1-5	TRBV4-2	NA	CASSQREGASPQHF	TGTGCCAGCAGCCAAAGGGAGGGGGCATCGCCCCAGCATTTT
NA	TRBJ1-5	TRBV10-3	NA	CAISGQGRNSNQPQHF	TGTGCCATCAGTGGCCAGGGTCGAAATAGCAATCAGCCCCAGCATTTT
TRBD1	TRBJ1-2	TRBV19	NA	CASSPLTGFYGYTF	TGTGCCAGTAGCCCTTTGACAGGGTTCTATGGCTACACCTTC
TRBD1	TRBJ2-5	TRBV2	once	CASSETEGRGNQETQYF	TGTGCCAGCAGTGAAACGGAAGGCAGGGGGAACCAAGAGACCCAGTACTTC
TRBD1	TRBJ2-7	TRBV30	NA	CAWSPRQGEQYF	TGTGCCTGGAGTCCCCGACAGGGCGAGCAGTACTTC
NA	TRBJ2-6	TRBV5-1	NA	CASSRDGGAGANVLTF	TGCGCCAGCAGCCGGGACGGAGGGGCCGGGGCCAACGTCCTGACTTTC
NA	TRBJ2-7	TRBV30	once	CAWTSLSYEQYF	TGTGCCTGGACTAGTCTCTCCTACGAGCAGTACTTC
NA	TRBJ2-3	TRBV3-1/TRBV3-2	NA	CASSQGALQLDTQYF	TGTGCCAGCAGCCAGGGGGCCCTACAGCTCGATACGCAGTATTTT
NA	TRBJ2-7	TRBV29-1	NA	CSAVTRDKYYEQYF	TGCAGCGCCGTAACCCGGGACAAGTACTACGAGCAGTACTTC
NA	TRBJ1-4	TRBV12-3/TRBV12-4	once	CASSTTAIEKLFF	TGTGCCAGCAGTACGACTGCAATCGAAAAACTGTTTTTT
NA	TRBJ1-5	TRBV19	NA	CASSIPDRFNQPQHF	TGTGCCAGTAGTATCCCGGACAGATTCAATCAGCCCCAGCATTTT
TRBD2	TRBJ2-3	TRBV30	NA	CAWQIAGRSTDTQYF	TGTGCCTGGCAGATAGCGGGGAGAAGCACAGATACGCAGTATTTT
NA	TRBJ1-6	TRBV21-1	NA	CASSTDRDNSPLHF	TGTGCCAGCAGCACGGACAGAGATAATTCACCCCTCCACTTT
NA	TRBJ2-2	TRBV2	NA	CASSEPAGGELFF	TGTGCCAGCAGTGAACCGGCAGGCGGGGAGCTGTTTTTT
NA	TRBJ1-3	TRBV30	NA	CAWSTGSSGNTIYF	TGTGCCTGGAGTACAGGGTCCTCTGGAAACACCATATATTTT
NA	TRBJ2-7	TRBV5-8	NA	CASTRGAYEQYF	TGTGCCAGCACCAGGGGAGCCTACGAGCAGTACTTC
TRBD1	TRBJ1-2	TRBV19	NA	CASSSSSLDRGEGYTF	TGTGCCAGTAGTTCCAGTTCCCTCGACAGGGGGGAAGGCTACACCTTC
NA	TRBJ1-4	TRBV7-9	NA	CASSRTRGGTNEKLFF	TGTGCCAGCAGCAGGACAAGGGGGGGCACTAATGAAAAACTGTTTTTT
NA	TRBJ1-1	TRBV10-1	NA	CASSQDGEAFF	TGCGCCAGCAGCCAGGACGGTGAAGCTTTCTTT
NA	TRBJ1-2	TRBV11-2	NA	CASNRIKGREINYGYTF	TGTGCCAGCAACCGGATAAAGGGTCGGGAAATCAACTATGGCTACACCTTC
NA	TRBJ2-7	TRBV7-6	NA	CASSLGLGPVYEQYF	TGTGCCAGCAGCTTAGGTCTGGGGCCGGTTTACGAGCAGTACTTC
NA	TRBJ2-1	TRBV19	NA	CASSMAFFPEQFF	TGTGCCAGTAGTATGGCGTTCTTTCCCGAGCAGTTCTTC
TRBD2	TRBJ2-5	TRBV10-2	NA	CASSPGGVAKTQYF	TGCGCCAGCAGTCCTGGGGGGGTGGCAAAGACCCAGTACTTC
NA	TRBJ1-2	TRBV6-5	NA	CASSYHGGGYTF	TGTGCCAGCAGTTATCACGGGGGGGGCTACACCTTC
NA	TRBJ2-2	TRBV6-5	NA	CASKRGKNTGELFF	TGTGCCAGCAAGCGAGGGAAGAACACCGGGGAGCTGTTTTTT
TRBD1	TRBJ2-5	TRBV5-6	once	CASSMTGAQETQYF	TGTGCCAGCAGCATGACAGGGGCCCAAGAGACCCAGTACTTC
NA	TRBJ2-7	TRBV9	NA	CASSPRPNYEQYF	TGTGCCAGCAGCCCACGACCCAACTACGAGCAGTACTTC
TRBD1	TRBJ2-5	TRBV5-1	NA	CASSPGTGGETQYF	TGCGCCAGCAGCCCCGGGACAGGGGGAGAGACCCAGTACTTC
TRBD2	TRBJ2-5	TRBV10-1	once	CASSESRTSGRETQYF	TGCGCCAGCAGTGAGTCGCGGACTAGCGGGAGGGAGACCCAGTACTTC
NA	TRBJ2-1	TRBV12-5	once	CASGPSRHEQFF	TGTGCTAGTGGTCCGTCTCGGCATGAGCAGTTCTTC
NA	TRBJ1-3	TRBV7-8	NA	CASSLGRVDTIYF	TGTGCCAGCAGCTTAGGCAGGGTGGACACCATATATTTT
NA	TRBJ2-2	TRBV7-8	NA	CASSPNRPRFIGNTGELFF	TGTGCCAGCAGCCCCAACCGGCCCAGGTTTATAGGGAACACCGGGGAGCTGTTTTTT
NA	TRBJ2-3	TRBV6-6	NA	CASSSPGLPAGDTQYF	TGTGCCAGCAGTTCCCCGGGACTCCCGGCGGGAGATACGCAGTATTTT
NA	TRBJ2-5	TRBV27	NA	CASKFVGPQETQYF	TGTGCCAGCAAGTTTGTGGGACCTCAAGAGACCCAGTACTTC
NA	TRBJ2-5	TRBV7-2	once	CASSMGPNYQETQYF	TGTGCCAGCAGCATGGGACCGAACTACCAAGAGACCCAGTACTTC
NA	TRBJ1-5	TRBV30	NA	CAWSVPQAWQYSNQPQHF	TGTGCCTGGAGTGTACCCCAGGCGTGGCAGTATAGCAATCAGCCCCAGCATTTT
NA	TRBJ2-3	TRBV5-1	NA	CASSLGSRADTQYF	TGCGCCAGCAGCCTGGGGTCCAGGGCAGATACGCAGTATTTT